Below are 20 T cell receptor beta chains sequenced from a single sample in a study of cytomegalovirus exposure and HLA in healthy donors. PCR amplification relied on 60 Vbeta primers (plus 13 Jbeta primers). Produced via immunoSEQ multiplex PCR; TCRdb's table is partial and in-frame only. The table shows about 160,000 clones, with 65% to 90% occurring only once. Material for sequencing was PBMCs. These receptors all come from a man over 45 in good health and CMV-seropositive.

The V call is TRBV28, the J call TRBJ2-7; no reliable D call. Germline loops: CDR1 MDHEN, CDR2 SYDVKM. The CDR3 has 14 amino acids. V gave up 6 bases and J gave up 4 bases, with 16 bases separating them. The DNA for the CDR3 is TGTGCCAGCAGGCCCGCCCGGATAGCTTACGAGCAGTACTTC. The encoded protein is CASRPARIAYEQYF.

J is TRBJ2-2 and V is TRBV6-5; 7 bases fit TRBD2. Germline V CDR1 and CDR2: MNHEY, SVGAGI. The CDR3 extends over 14 amino acids. The J segment lost 1 base and the V segment lost 5 bases, leaving 1 base of the junction unmatched. The CDR3 loop reads CASSRGRNTGELFF. In nucleotides, the CDR3 is TGTGCCAGCAGTCGCGGGAGGAACACCGGGGAGCTGTTTTTT.

The CDR3 loop is CASSKTGGLAYTEAFF. The CDR3 DNA reads as TGTGCCAGCAGCAAAACAGGGGGCTTAGCGTACACTGAAGCTTTCTTT. This chain links TRBV21-1 with TRBJ1-1; the table calls TRBD1, which could not be checked here. TRBV21-1 constitutes a pseudogene. CDR3 length: 16 residues.

The chain carries TRBV30 and TRBJ1-5; perhaps TRBD1 as D (5 bases). CDR1 GTSNPN and CDR2 SVGIG come from the germline V gene (reference sequence). The CDR3 length is 15 residues. V gave up 0 bases and J gave up 6 bases, with 15 bases separating them. The CDR3 region has the DNA TGTGCCTGGAGTGTAAGGCAGGGCCCTCTTCAGCCCCAGCATTTT. This codes for CAWSVRQGPLQPQHF.

The chain joins TRBV9 to TRBJ1-1; TRBD1 might be the D (5 bases). This CDR3 region has 14 residues. Germline V gene lookup returns CDR1 SGDLS and CDR2 YYNGEE. V was cut by 0 bases and J by 8 bases, with 14 bases left in between. The CDR3 spells CASSVEGREEEAFF. The CDR3 DNA reads as TGTGCCAGCAGCGTAGAGGGCAGGGAGGAGGAAGCTTTCTTT.

The chain has TRBV9 and TRBJ2-1; D is undetermined. CDR1 SGDLS and CDR2 YYNGEE come from the germline V gene. V lost 0 bases to trimming and J lost 0 bases, with 10 bases between them. CDR3 length equals 16 residues. The CDR3 is CASSVELAVSYNEQFF. Written as DNA, the CDR3 is TGTGCCAGCAGCGTAGAACTCGCTGTCTCCTACAATGAGCAGTTCTTC.

V and J are TRBV7-2 and TRBJ1-1; 7 bases map to TRBD1. The CDR3 is made up of 14 amino acids. Germline-derived CDR1 and CDR2 are SGHTA and FQGNSA. The V and J ends lost 3 bases and 1 base, in that order; junction bases with no gene match: 2. In DNA, the CDR3 is TGTGCCAGCAGCTTTTCAGGGGGGAACACTGAAGCTTTCTTT. It is translated as CASSFSGGNTEAFF.

The rearrangement links TRBV5-6 to TRBJ1-4; 10 bases agree with TRBD1. V was clipped by 5 bases and J by 3 bases; unmatched bases: 10. In germline, CDR1 is SGHDT, CDR2 YYEEEE. This CDR3 has 17 residues. The CDR3 protein is CASRRQGAGMANEKLFF. The CDR3 region has the DNA TGTGCCAGCAGGAGACAGGGGGCGGGAATGGCTAATGAAAAACTGTTTTTT. The full variable domain, its missing parts supplied by reference TRBV5-6 and TRBJ1-4, is DAGVTQSPTHLIKTRGQQVTLRCSPKSGHDTVSWYQQALGQGPQFIFQYYEEEERQRGNFPDRFSGHQFPNYSSELNVNALLLGDSALYLCASRRQGAGMANEKLFFGSGTQLSVL.

This clone was counted a few times. J is TRBJ1-5 and V is TRBV2; unclear D gene. From germline, CDR1 is SNHLY and CDR2 FYNNEI. V was cut by 4 bases and J by 8 bases, with 15 bases left in between. This CDR3 is 14 amino acids long. The CDR3 reads CASSVNQEAEPQHF. The DNA of the CDR3 is TGTGCCAGCAGTGTCAATCAGGAAGCGGAGCCCCAGCATTTT. The entire variable domain, with the rest obtained from reference TRBV2 and TRBJ1-5, is as follows: EPEVTQTPSHQVTQMGQEVILRCVPISNHLYFYWYRQILGQKVEFLVSFYNNEISEKSEIFDDQFSVERPDGSNFTLKIRSTKLEDSAMYFCASSVNQEAEPQHFGDGTRLSIL.

The gene calls are TRBV5-4 and TRBJ1-5, with 9 bases fitting TRBD1. CDR1 is SGHNT and CDR2 is YYREEE in the germline V gene (reference sequence). This CDR3 spans 16 amino acids. Trimming removed 2 bases from V and 2 bases from J; junction bases left unmatched: 5. The CDR3 here is CASSFTGGARNQPQHF. The CDR3 DNA is TGTGCCAGCAGCTTTACAGGGGGCGCGCGCAATCAGCCCCAGCATTTT.

This clone turned up a few times. This sequence joins TRBV5-8 and TRBJ2-3; 9 bases line up with TRBD1. The length of the CDR3 is 16 residues. The J segment lost 5 bases and the V segment lost 1 base, leaving 8 bases of the junction unmatched. Germline CDR1 SGHTS, CDR2 YDEGEE. The CDR3 protein is CASSLRGQGLQDTQYF. The DNA for the CDR3 is TGTGCCAGCAGCTTGAGGGGACAGGGTTTGCAAGATACGCAGTATTTT.

The chain combines TRBV28 with TRBJ2-2; 7 nucleotides align to TRBD2. This CDR3 comprises 15 residues. The J segment lost 3 bases and the V segment lost 10 bases, leaving 11 bases of the junction unmatched. The germline gives CDR1 MDHEN, CDR2 SYDVKM. CDR3 nucleotide sequence: TGTGCCATCTCAGCGGGGACCCACCACACCGGGGAGCTGTTTTTT. Its protein is CAISAGTHHTGELFF.

The V call is TRBV7-3, the J call TRBJ1-1; 10 bases map to TRBD1. Germline CDR1 SGHTA, CDR2 FQGTGA. Losses at the gene ends were 5 bases for V and 5 bases for J; bases not matched to a gene: 5. There are 14 residues in the CDR3. The CDR3 spells CASSERQGATEAFF. For the CDR3, the DNA is TGTGCCAGCAGCGAGAGACAGGGGGCGACTGAAGCTTTCTTT.

The J gene is TRBJ2-7, the V gene TRBV28, with 10 bases matching TRBD2. Trimming removed 3 bases from V and 4 bases from J; junction bases left unmatched: 6. Looked up from germline, CDR1 is MDHEN and CDR2 is SYDVKM. The CDR3 covers 15 residues. CDR3 bases: TGTGCCAGCAGTTTGACGACTAGCGGGTGGTACGAGCAGTACTTC. Amino acid sequence: CASSLTTSGWYEQYF.

The chain recombines TRBV19 with TRBJ1-5; possibly TRBD1 for D (5 bases). Deletions cut 1 base from V and 7 bases from J, with 11 bases between. This CDR3 spans 14 amino acids. Germline CDR1 is LNHDA and CDR2 is SQIVND (reference sequence). CDR3 residues: CASSIGRGNQPQHF. CDR3 DNA sequence: TGTGCCAGTAGTATAGGGAGGGGAAACCAGCCCCAGCATTTT.

The CDR3 bases are TGTGCCAGTAGTCCCGGGACAGAACTCTACGAGCAGTACTTC. Amino acids: CASSPGTELYEQYF. V usage is TRBV19 and J usage is TRBJ2-7; 7 bases are shared with TRBD1. Germline V gene data show CDR1 as LNHDA and CDR2 as SQIVND (reference sequence). V was clipped by 5 bases and J by 3 bases; unmatched bases: 7. CDR3 length: 14 amino acids.

The chain combines TRBV9 with TRBJ2-7, with a weak D call TRBD2 (6 bases). CDR3 length: 15 residues. V was pared by 3 bases and J by 0 bases, with 13 bases between. Germline V gives CDR1 SGDLS, CDR2 YYNGEE. The CDR3 DNA reads TGTGCCAGCAGCGAGGGACTTGCGAGCTCCTACGAGCAGTACTTC. It encodes CASSEGLASSYEQYF.

The chain recombines TRBV6-5 with TRBJ2-1, with a weak D call TRBD2 (7 bases). Germline V CDR1 and CDR2: MNHEY, SVGAGI. CDR3 length: 15 amino acids. V gave up 10 bases and J gave up 2 bases, with 18 bases separating them. For the CDR3, the DNA is TGTGCCACTGGAAAAGGGGGGGCGGCCTACAATGAGCAGTTCTTC. It encodes CATGKGGAAYNEQFF.

This chain joins TRBV5-6 and TRBJ1-2, with TRBD1 identical over 7 bases. CDR1 and CDR2 from the germline V gene are SGHDT and YYEEEE. The V segment lost 1 base and the J segment 3 bases; nucleotides outside the gene matches: 3. The CDR3 sequence is 14 residues long. CDR3 protein: CASSLLDRDYGYTF. The CDR3 DNA follows: TGTGCCAGCAGCTTGTTAGACAGGGACTATGGCTACACCTTC. Full variable domain (outside the CDR3, taken from reference TRBV5-6 and TRBJ1-2): DAGVTQSPTHLIKTRGQQVTLRCSPKSGHDTVSWYQQALGQGPQFIFQYYEEEERQRGNFPDRFSGHQFPNYSSELNVNALLLGDSALYLCASSLLDRDYGYTFGSGTRLTVV.

Comments on this clone: Other DNA sequences of this sample code for an identical CDR3. This chain uses TRBV4-3 with TRBJ1-2, with a weak D call TRBD1 (5 bases). The CDR3 sequence is 14 residues long. Germline lookup yields CDR1 LGHNA and CDR2 YSLEER. Trimming stripped 0 bases from V and 5 bases from J, with 10 bases between. This CDR3 reads CASSQDSDRYGYTF. For the CDR3, the DNA is TGCGCCAGCAGCCAAGATTCCGACAGATATGGCTACACCTTC.